Each of the 21 T cell receptor beta chains below was sequenced from the same sample in a study of OX40 agonist ivuxolimab in advanced cancers. Profiled with immunoSEQ multiplex PCR; TCRdb holds only in-frame clones, not every one. The sample holds 25,000 to 35,000 clones, approximately 84% seen once. Here the sequenced sample was CD4+ or CD8+ T cells sorted from blood, taken in a trial of the OX40 agonist ivuxolimab. These receptors were collected from an adult with an advanced solid tumor such as melanoma, head and neck, liver or kidney cancer.

The rearrangement links TRBV29-1 to TRBJ2-7; perhaps TRBD1 as D (6 bases). The V end lost 6 bases, the J end lost 3 bases, and 15 bases lay between the germline ends. The CDR3 has 13 residues. CDR1 and CDR2 (germline): SQVTM, ANQGSEA. The CDR3 loop is CSVRVGHLYEQYF. The CDR3 nucleotides are TGCAGCGTCAGAGTGGGACACCTCTACGAGCAGTACTTC.

The rearrangement uses TRBV6-5 and TRBJ2-7; D might be TRBD1 (6 bases). Trimming took 2 bases from V and 1 from J, leaving 12 bases between them. In germline, CDR1 is MNHEY, CDR2 SVGAGI. The CDR3 has 15 residues. CDR3 protein: CASSYVDSLSYEQYF. CDR3 nucleotides: TGTGCCAGCAGTTACGTGGACAGCCTTTCCTACGAGCAGTACTTC.

This clone has more than one count but fewer than ten. The chain uses TRBV6-4 and TRBJ2-2; unclear D gene. Trimming left V 2 bases short and J 1 base short, with 2 bases between. The CDR3 extends over 13 amino acids. Germline-derived CDR1 and CDR2 are MRHNA and SNTAGT. In nucleotides, the CDR3 is TGTGCCAGCAGTGACGGGAACACCGGGGAGCTGTTTTTT. It codes for CASSDGNTGELFF.

V usage is TRBV5-6 and J usage is TRBJ1-1; 9 bases match TRBD1. CDR3 length: 17 residues. Germline V gene data show CDR1 as SGHDT and CDR2 as YYEEEE. Trimming removed 3 bases from V and 3 bases from J; junction bases left unmatched: 12. The CDR3 loop reads CASSSDRGIAEDTEAFF. DNA for the CDR3: TGTGCCAGCAGCTCGGACAGGGGAATTGCCGAAGACACTGAAGCTTTCTTT. The variable domain in full, with the rest retrieved from reference TRBV5-6 and TRBJ1-1, is DAGVTQSPTHLIKTRGQQVTLRCSPKSGHDTVSWYQQALGQGPQFIFQYYEEEERQRGNFPDRFSGHQFPNYSSELNVNALLLGDSALYLCASSSDRGIAEDTEAFFGQGTRLTVV.

The V call is TRBV5-1, the J call TRBJ2-1; maybe TRBD1 (7 bases). The length of the CDR3 is 17 residues. V was cut by 4 bases and J by 0 bases, with 17 bases left in between. CDR1 SGHRS and CDR2 YFSETQ come from the germline V gene. The chain's CDR3 is CASSPPPGGSSYNEQFF. The CDR3 DNA is TGCGCCAGCAGCCCCCCCCCAGGGGGGAGCTCCTACAATGAGCAGTTCTTC.

The chain couples TRBV9 to TRBJ2-1; 7 nucleotides agree with TRBD1. The trim removed 4 bases at V and 4 bases at J, leaving 8 bases unmatched. Germline-derived CDR1 and CDR2 are SGDLS and YYNGEE. The CDR3 contains 15 residues. CDR3 residues: CASSPAGDRYNEQFF. CDR3 nucleotide sequence: TGTGCCAGCAGCCCTGCCGGGGACAGATACAATGAGCAGTTCTTC.

The chain is built from TRBV5-1 and TRBJ2-4; TRBD2 aligns across 9 bases. The ends lost 1 base at V and 3 bases at J; junction bases unmatched: 11. The CDR3 has 18 residues. CDR1 SGHRS and CDR2 YFSETQ come from the germline V gene. CDR3 region: CASSLTLAGAPGKNIQYF. The CDR3 DNA follows: TGCGCCAGCAGCTTGACGTTAGCGGGAGCCCCTGGCAAAAACATTCAGTACTTC.

The chain uses TRBV4-1 and TRBJ2-1, with 8 nucleotides matching TRBD1. The CDR3 has 16 amino acids. The germline V gene encodes CDR1 MGHRA and CDR2 YSYEKL. Trimming removed 4 bases from V and 2 bases from J; junction bases left unmatched: 7. The CDR3 loop reads CASSLKDRGPYNEQFF. CDR3 nucleotides: TGCGCCAGCAGCCTCAAAGACAGGGGCCCCTACAATGAGCAGTTCTTC.

The rearrangement links TRBV27 to TRBJ1-1; D unresolved. The CDR3 length is 14 residues. Trimming removed 2 bases from V and 2 bases from J, with 9 bases in between. Per the germline V gene, CDR1 is MNHEY and CDR2 is SMNVEV (reference sequence). The CDR3 loop reads CASSLGGGNTEAFF. CDR3 nucleotide sequence: TGTGCCAGCAGTTTAGGTGGTGGAAACACTGAAGCTTTCTTT.

V usage is TRBV7-9 and J usage is TRBJ2-5, with D possibly being TRBD1 (6 bases). Germline CDR1 reads SEHNR; CDR2 reads FQNEAQ (reference sequence). The germline V and J ends were trimmed by 5 bases and 5 bases, with 21 bases remaining between them. The CDR3 totals 16 residues. CDR3 in DNA: TGTGCCAGCAGCAACCGGGACACCCACCGAGGGGAGACCCAGTACTTC. Translating gives CASSNRDTHRGETQYF.

This sequence joins TRBV5-1 and TRBJ2-7; tentatively, D is TRBD1 (6 bases). Germline lookup yields CDR1 SGHRS and CDR2 YFSETQ. V was trimmed by 4 bases and J by 2 bases, leaving 13 bases between them. The CDR3 is made up of 14 amino acids. In DNA form, the CDR3 reads TGCGCCAGCAGCCAACCAGGGGAAACCTACGAGCAGTACTTC. Translation: CASSQPGETYEQYF.

The rearrangement joins TRBV27 to TRBJ2-7, with D perhaps given as TRBD1 or TRBD2 (5 bases each). Germline assignment: CDR1 MNHEY and CDR2 SMNVEV (reference sequence). The CDR3 covers 15 residues. Trimming shortened V by 1 base and J by 2 bases, and 12 bases separated the two germline ends. CDR3 amino acids: CASSLYLGTPYEQYF. The CDR3 bases are TGTGCCAGCAGTTTATATCTGGGGACCCCCTACGAGCAGTACTTC.

This clone was recorded once. The gene calls are TRBV7-2 and TRBJ2-3; possible D gene TRBD2, 6 bases. V shed 1 base and J shed 11 bases, with 13 bases lying between them. Germline V CDR1 and CDR2: SGHTA, FQGNSA. The CDR3 runs to 13 residues. The CDR3 is CASSLVGGGWQYF. The CDR3 DNA sequence: TGTGCCAGCAGCTTAGTTGGGGGAGGATGGCAGTATTTT. The full variable domain, in which reference TRBV7-2 and TRBJ2-3 provide the parts outside the CDR3, is GAGVSQSPSNKVTEKGKDVELRCDPISGHTALYWYRQSLGQGLEFLIYFQGNSAPDKSGLPSDRFSAERTGGSVSTLTIQRTQQEDSAVYLCASSLVGGGWQYFGPGTRLTVL.

This clone occurred a few times. The chain employs TRBV6-6 and TRBJ2-7, with a possible D match to TRBD1 (6 bases). Germline CDR1 reads MNHNY; CDR2 reads SVGAGI (reference sequence). Between the trimmed V and J ends, which lost 0 bases and 2 bases, there was a span of 8 bases. The CDR3 spans 14 residues. The DNA for the CDR3 is TGTGCCAGCAGTTACTCGACAGGTCCCTACGAGCAGTACTTC. This gives the protein CASSYSTGPYEQYF.

CDR3 loop: CAWSVGVSGNTIYF. The CDR3 DNA reads TGTGCCTGGAGTGTAGGGGTTTCTGGAAACACCATATATTTT. The chain has TRBV30 and TRBJ1-3, with a tentative D call TRBD1 (5 bases). The CDR3 totals 14 residues. Germline V gene sequence: CDR1 GTSNPN, CDR2 SVGIG (reference sequence). Trimming stripped 0 bases from V and 1 base from J, with 7 bases between.

The V gene is TRBV7-3, the J gene TRBJ2-1, with 11 bases fitting TRBD1. Germline V lookup: CDR1 SGHTA, CDR2 FQGTGA. CDR3 length: 17 amino acids. With V trimmed by 3 bases and J by 7 bases, 11 bases remained unmatched. The CDR3 region is CASSFLGGQGANNEQFF. The DNA for the CDR3 is TGTGCCAGCAGCTTTCTCGGCGGACAGGGGGCAAATAATGAGCAGTTCTTC. Together with reference TRBV7-3 and TRBJ2-1, the CDR3 gives the full variable domain: GAGVSQTPSNKVTEKGKYVELRCDPISGHTALYWYRQSLGQGPEFLIYFQGTGAADDSGLPNDRFFAVRPEGSVSTLKIQRTERGDSAVYLCASSFLGGQGANNEQFFGPGTRLTVL.

The rearrangement uses TRBV7-9 and TRBJ2-1; the D gene is possibly TRBD2 (6 bases). V dropped 1 base and J dropped 10 bases, with 20 bases sitting between them. Germline V gene data show CDR1 as SEHNR and CDR2 as FQNEAQ (reference sequence). CDR3 size: 16 residues. The CDR3 nucleotides read TGTGCCAGCAGCTTAGTCGGACTACATTCCACCGCGGAGCAGTTCTTC. It translates to CASSLVGLHSTAEQFF.

The rearrangement uses TRBV7-8 and TRBJ2-1; a possible D gene is TRBD2 (5 bases). Trimming left V 6 bases short and J 6 bases short, with 15 bases between. The CDR3 sequence is 14 residues long. The V gene's germline CDR1 is SGHVS and CDR2 FQNEAQ. The CDR3 sequence is CASRAQVGSNEQFF. The DNA for the CDR3 is TGTGCCAGCAGGGCCCAGGTAGGGAGCAATGAGCAGTTCTTC.

The genes are TRBV6-5 and TRBJ2-1; TRBD2 might be the D (5 bases). V was pared by 5 bases and J by 9 bases, with 8 bases between. Germline CDR1 is MNHEY and CDR2 is SVGAGI. CDR3 length equals 11 residues. CDR3 sequence (DNA): TGTGCCAGCAGTGAGGGAACTGAGCAGTTCTTC. As protein: CASSEGTEQFF.

The gene calls are TRBV27 and TRBJ1-4, with D possibly matching TRBD1 (6 bases). In germline, CDR1 is MNHEY, CDR2 SMNVEV (reference sequence). The CDR3 contains 14 residues. Deletions cut 5 bases from V and 7 bases from J, with 14 bases between. The CDR3 DNA is TGTGCCAGCAGTCACGGACAGTTCGGTGAAAAACTGTTTTTT. Protein product: CASSHGQFGEKLFF.

CDR3 residues: CASSTKGSYEQYF. The CDR3, as DNA: TGTGCCAGCAGCACCAAGGGCTCCTACGAGCAGTACTTC. The V gene is TRBV7-9, the J gene TRBJ2-7; D uncertain. The CDR3 has 13 residues. V was clipped by 5 bases and J by 0 bases, with 8 bases between them. Germline CDR1 reads SEHNR; CDR2 reads FQNEAQ (reference sequence).